Below are 17 T cell receptor beta chains sequenced from a single sample in a study of blood T cell repertoires in COVID-19. Sequencing was performed with immunoSEQ multiplex PCR; in TCRdb, only in-frame clones are kept and a portion is missing. Of about 500,000 clones listed, 85% to 90% are singletons. Input material: peripheral blood. Receptors originate from a woman aged 45-65 years with COVID-19, enrolled during active disease.

This clone came up once. The chain employs TRBV9 and TRBJ1-5; TRBD1 aligns across 7 bases. Trimming at V came to 4 bases and at J to 5 bases, leaving 9 bases not matched to a gene. The CDR3 contains 15 residues. The germline gives CDR1 SGDLS, CDR2 YYNGEE. CDR3 amino acids: CASSPDGTEDQPQHF. The CDR3 bases are TGTGCCAGCAGCCCAGACGGGACAGAGGATCAGCCCCAGCATTTT.

The rearrangement links TRBV2 to TRBJ1-4; D is unclear. The germline V gene encodes CDR1 SNHLY and CDR2 FYNNEI. The CDR3 contains 13 residues. Deletions cut 2 bases from V and 5 bases from J, with 6 bases between. CDR3 nucleotides: TGTGCCAGCAGTGAAATACGGAATGAAAAACTGTTTTTT. Protein product: CASSEIRNEKLFF. The full variable domain, rest sourced from reference TRBV2 and TRBJ1-4, is EPEVTQTPSHQVTQMGQEVILRCVPISNHLYFYWYRQILGQKVEFLVSFYNNEISEKSEIFDDQFSVERPDGSNFTLKIRSTKLEDSAMYFCASSEIRNEKLFFGSGTQLSVL.

The chain has TRBV6-5 and TRBJ2-1, with 9 positions matching TRBD1. CDR1 MNHEY and CDR2 SVGAGI come from the germline V gene. There are 15 residues in the CDR3. V dropped 6 bases and J dropped 5; count of bases not matched to a gene: 8. CDR3 residues: CASSLQQGADNEQFF. In DNA, the CDR3 is TGTGCCAGCAGCTTGCAACAGGGGGCGGACAATGAGCAGTTCTTC.

The rearrangement uses TRBV5-1 and TRBJ1-1; tentatively, D is TRBD1 (5 bases). Trimming took off 0 bases at V and 7 bases at J, with 13 bases between the two ends. The CDR3 is 14 residues long. The germline CDR1 and CDR2 sequences are SGHRS and YFSETQ. Here the CDR3 reads CASSLDATGGEAFF. CDR3 sequence (DNA): TGCGCCAGCAGCTTGGACGCGACCGGGGGTGAAGCTTTCTTT.

In its sample, this clone was seen once. The chain recombines TRBV3-1 (or the pseudogene TRBV3-2) with TRBJ1-6; a possible D gene is TRBD1 (5 bases). This CDR3 has 15 residues. V was shortened by 4 bases and J by 7 bases, with 14 bases between the two germline ends. The V gene's germline CDR1 is LGHDT and CDR2 YNNKEL (reference sequence). The CDR3 protein is CASSPLDKRNSPLHF. CDR3 nucleotide sequence: TGTGCCAGCAGCCCTTTGGACAAACGCAATTCACCCCTCCACTTT.

The V gene is TRBV7-9, the J gene TRBJ2-7; possibly TRBD1 for D (5 bases). V was cut by 1 base and J by 5 bases, with 18 bases left in between. Germline V gene lookup returns CDR1 SEHNR and CDR2 FQNEAQ (reference sequence). CDR3 length equals 16 residues. The DNA of the CDR3 is TGTGCCAGCAGCTTAGGCGACTTGACAGTTGTCCACGAGCAGTACTTC. This encodes CASSLGDLTVVHEQYF.

The chain has TRBV6-5 and TRBJ1-3; D might be TRBD1 (5 bases). The CDR3 has 14 amino acids. In germline, CDR1 is MNHEY, CDR2 SVGAGI. V was trimmed by 8 bases and J by 0 bases, leaving 11 bases between them. CDR3 DNA sequence: TGTGCCAGCCAGGGCGCGGACTCTGGAAACACCATATATTTT. Amino acid sequence: CASQGADSGNTIYF.

This chain connects TRBV18 to TRBJ1-1; no clear D gene. The germline gives CDR1 KGHSH, CDR2 LQKENI. V lost 2 bases to trimming and J lost 1 base, with 8 bases between them. The CDR3 length is 14 residues. The CDR3 spells CASSPSGKNTEAFF. DNA of the CDR3: TGTGCCAGCTCACCATCGGGAAAGAACACTGAAGCTTTCTTT. Variable domain in full (rest from reference TRBV18 and TRBJ1-1): NAGVMQNPRHLVRRRGQEARLRCSPMKGHSHVYWYRQLPEEGLKFMVYLQKENIIDESGMPKERFSAEFPKEGPSILRIQQVVRGDSAAYFCASSPSGKNTEAFFGQGTRLTVV.

This chain connects TRBV24-1 to TRBJ2-6; 8 bases are a match to TRBD1. CDR3 size: 16 residues. V trimming: 9 bases; J trimming: 0 bases; junction bases outside the gene matches: 6. Germline CDR1 KGHDR, CDR2 SFDVKD. The CDR3 is CATSGTGHSGANVLTF. The DNA of the CDR3 is TGTGCCACCTCAGGGACAGGCCACTCTGGGGCCAACGTCCTGACTTTC.

This clone was seen more than once but under ten times. The chain combines TRBV21-1 with TRBJ2-3; whether TRBD1, the table's D call, matches the DNA was not checked. TRBV21-1 is a documented pseudogene. The CDR3 is 20 residues long. The CDR3 nucleotides read TGTGCCGGACGACACCAGGATATCCCGGGACAGGGATTCACCACAGATACGCAGTATTTT. Its translation: CAGRHQDIPGQGFTTDTQYF.

CDR3 loop: CASSEDRDNYEQYF. CDR3 DNA sequence: TGTGCCAGCAGTGAAGACCGGGACAACTACGAGCAGTACTTC. The rearrangement joins TRBV2 to TRBJ2-7, with D possibly matching TRBD1 (6 bases). This CDR3 contains 14 residues. CDR1 and CDR2 from the germline V gene are SNHLY and FYNNEI. V was clipped by 1 base and J by 3 bases, with 10 bases between them.

The rearrangement joins TRBV27 to TRBJ1-5; 8 nucleotides line up with TRBD1. Germline V gene data show CDR1 as MNHEY and CDR2 as SMNVEV (reference sequence). The CDR3 loop spans 16 amino acids. The J segment lost 5 bases and the V segment lost 6 bases, leaving 12 bases of the junction unmatched. DNA for the CDR3: TGTGCCAGCAGGGTAACAGGGGGAAGAGGACATCAGCCCCAGCATTTT. Translated: CASRVTGGRGHQPQHF.

This rearrangement joins TRBV3-1 (or the pseudogene TRBV3-2) to TRBJ1-4, with D uncertain. V was pared by 4 bases and J by 4 bases, with 13 bases between. There are 15 residues in the CDR3. CDR1 is LGHDT and CDR2 is YNNKEL in the germline V gene (reference sequence). CDR3 coding DNA: TGTGCCAGCAGCCTCCTTCTAGCCGATAATGAAAAACTGTTTTTT. This sequence encodes CASSLLLADNEKLFF.

The chain is built from TRBV9 and TRBJ2-7, with D possibly TRBD2 on 5 matching bases. This CDR3 region has 15 residues. The ends were cut back, 3 bases at V and 3 bases at J, with 16 bases in the middle. Germline loops: CDR1 SGDLS, CDR2 YYNGEE. In nucleotides, the CDR3 is TGTGCCAGCAGCGCGGACTCTACCGATGACTACGAGCAGTACTTC. It codes for CASSADSTDDYEQYF.

The rearrangement joins TRBV5-6 to TRBJ2-7; 7 nucleotides line up with TRBD2. After removal of 2 bases from V and 5 bases from J, the junction contained 4 bases not matched to a gene. Germline-derived CDR1 and CDR2 are SGHDT and YYEEEE. The CDR3 is made up of 13 amino acids. CDR3 coding DNA: TGTGCCAGCAGCTTTGGTCGGGGGGACGAGCAGTACTTC. The encoded protein is CASSFGRGDEQYF.

The chain uses TRBV27 and TRBJ2-7; 7 positions match TRBD1. The germline gives CDR1 MNHEY, CDR2 SMNVEV (reference sequence). The CDR3 is made up of 16 amino acids. V gave up 5 bases and J gave up 0 bases; unmatched junction bases: 10. This CDR3 is CASSPWDSGVSYEQYF. CDR3 nucleotide sequence: TGTGCCAGCAGTCCCTGGGACAGCGGTGTCTCCTACGAGCAGTACTTC.

This clone appeared a single time. The V call is TRBV19, the J call TRBJ1-1; the match to TRBD1 covers 8 bases. V lost 8 bases, J lost 2 bases, and 10 bases stayed unmatched. The CDR3 sequence is 15 residues long. From germline, CDR1 is LNHDA and CDR2 SQIVND (reference sequence). CDR3 in amino acids: CASSVPGQVNTEAFF. The CDR3 DNA sequence: TGTGCCAGTTCGGTACCGGGACAGGTTAACACTGAAGCTTTCTTT.